A selection of T cell receptor beta chains follows, all from one sample in a study of OX40 agonist ivuxolimab in advanced cancers. Using immunoSEQ multiplex PCR, the repertoire was profiled, and TCRdb retains in-frame clones only, with some absent. The top ten clones hold approximately 0.5% of a sample with 75,000 to 100,000 clones, around 90% of them seen once. This sample comprised CD4+ or CD8+ T cells sorted from blood, obtained in a trial of the OX40 agonist ivuxolimab. The receptors were sampled from an adult with an advanced solid tumor such as melanoma, head and neck, liver or kidney cancer. Each CDR3 is given with its conserved first and last residue.

J	V	CDR3
TRBJ1-4	TRBV5-1	CASSRGDSATNEKLFF
TRBJ2-1	TRBV7-9	CASSSAGTGEQFF
TRBJ2-3	TRBV4-3	CASSQVTSPFGTDTQYF
TRBJ2-2	TRBV7-7	CASSLGGITGELFF
TRBJ2-6	TRBV28	CASRRASSGANVLTF
TRBJ1-4	TRBV2	CASTIRQANEKLFF
TRBJ2-3	TRBV19	CASSTGGTDTQYF
TRBJ2-3	TRBV4-2	CASSQEWQGATDTQYF
TRBJ1-2	TRBV7-3	CASSLTVQNYGYAF
TRBJ2-3	TRBV7-8	CASSLRGGVTQYF
TRBJ2-1	TRBV19	CASSKTASSYNEQFF
TRBJ2-7	TRBV27	CASSSRVYSYEQYF
TRBJ1-1	TRBV6-5	CASSYPRGGNTEAFF
TRBJ1-2	TRBV9	CASSSGPNYGYTF
TRBJ2-3	TRBV7-9	CASSPEGDRADTQYF
TRBJ2-2	TRBV27	CASSPSANTGELFF
TRBJ2-3	TRBV18	CASSPILTERGTDTQYF
TRBJ2-5	TRBV7-6	CASSPRDSRETQYF
TRBJ1-1	TRBV9	CASSPTPGGGWGANTEAFF
TRBJ2-2	TRBV19	CASRTKGGVGLGAGELFF
TRBJ1-2	TRBV2	CASSPGQVYGYTF
TRBJ2-2	TRBV5-1	CASSLVWTSGSANTGELFF
TRBJ1-1	TRBV6-6	CASGRVEAFF
TRBJ2-7	TRBV2	CASRKDRADYEQYF
TRBJ1-2	TRBV4-1	CASSQDRQGGYGYTF
TRBJ1-5	TRBV10-3	CAIGPGEIQPQHF
TRBJ2-1	TRBV9	CASSSGLVAGSSYNEQFF
TRBJ2-1	TRBV21-1	CASSSRFASGGNYNEQFF
TRBJ2-5	TRBV6-5	CASKRTGQETQYF
TRBJ1-1	TRBV18	CASSRDWNTEAFF
TRBJ1-1	TRBV6-6	CASSTHKGGGTEAFF
TRBJ2-5	TRBV5-6	CASSIQGGAQETQYF
TRBJ2-3	TRBV10-3	CAFLRDTQYF
TRBJ2-3	TRBV2	CASRGLVGGTDTQYF
TRBJ1-2	TRBV6-1	CASGGRDYGYTF